A single sample gave rise to the 17 T cell receptor beta chains below, sequenced in a study of neurological immune-mediated disorders. Using its own MiXCR run on the 5' RACE reads, TCRdb lists one record per CDR3 protein. Counted here are more than 30,000 distinct CDR3 sequences, 13% occurring once; the ten biggest clones make up approximately 5%. Sample time point: technical triplicate 2. Sequenced material: CD4+ T cells from blood. The receptor source for this set is a female donor with HTLV-1-associated myelopathy (HAM/TSP).

This chain connects TRBV5-1 to TRBJ2-7; possible D gene TRBD2, 5 bases. This CDR3 has 14 amino acids. In germline, CDR1 is SGHRS, CDR2 YFSETQ. With 0 bases removed from V and 5 bases from J, the gap between germline ends came to 12 bases. CDR3 sequence: CASSLGTRINEQYF. CDR3 DNA: TGCGCCAGCAGCTTGGGTACTAGGATCAACGAGCAGTACTTC.

Details on this clonotype: An end of the junction does not agree with germline; a read error may underlie this. The chain is built from TRBV7-9 and TRBJ2-4; perhaps TRBD2 as D (6 bases). In germline, CDR1 is SEHNR, CDR2 FQNEAQ (reference sequence). This CDR3 has 16 residues. In DNA, the CDR3 is TGTGCCAACAGCGGAGGGCCCAGGGCCCCAGGAAACATTAAGTACTTC. Translation gives CANSGGPRAPGNIKYF.

There are many counts of this clonotype. The chain joins TRBV7-2 to TRBJ2-4, with D possibly TRBD1 on 5 matching bases. Between the trimmed V and J ends, which lost 1 base and 0 bases, there was a span of 10 bases. The CDR3 covers 16 residues. The germline gives CDR1 SGHTA, CDR2 FQGNSA. The CDR3: CASSLEQVLAKNIQYF. The CDR3 DNA follows: TGTGCCAGCAGCTTAGAACAGGTCCTAGCCAAAAACATTCAGTACTTC.

The V gene is TRBV7-2, the J gene TRBJ2-7; D could derive from TRBD1 or TRBD2 (5 bases each). CDR3 length: 13 amino acids. V was pared by 2 bases and J by 6 bases, with 11 bases between. Germline loops: CDR1 SGHTA, CDR2 FQGNSA. The DNA of the CDR3 is TGTGCCAGCAGCTTAAGGGGAGAGGCCGAGCAGTACTTC. Translation: CASSLRGEAEQYF.

This clonotype was detected ten times or more. The chain combines TRBV12-3 or TRBV12-4 with TRBJ1-2, with D possibly matching TRBD1 (5 bases). The V end was cut by 4 bases, the J end by 4 bases, with 7 bases between. CDR3 length: 12 amino acids. The CDR3 DNA reads as TGTGCCAGCAGTTCCCAGGGCTATGGCTACACCTTC. It is translated as CASSSQGYGYTF.

This clonotype occurred many times. This sequence joins TRBV11-1 and TRBJ2-2; D might be TRBD1 or TRBD2, each matching 6 bases. V shed 8 bases and J shed 0 bases, with 13 bases lying between them. The CDR3 covers 15 residues. Germline V gives CDR1 SGHAT, CDR2 FQDESV (reference sequence). CDR3 sequence: CASERGTTNTGELFF. In DNA, the CDR3 is TGTGCCAGCGAACGCGGGACAACGAACACCGGGGAGCTGTTTTTT.

This clonotype was detected many times. The chain joins TRBV7-2 to TRBJ2-3; 7 bases are a match to TRBD2. The germline V gene has CDR1 SGHTA and CDR2 FQGNSA. CDR3 length: 12 amino acids. Losses at the gene ends were 5 bases for V and 14 bases for J; bases not matched to a gene: 10. The CDR3 loop reads CASSPMGGVWYF. DNA for the CDR3: TGTGCCAGCAGCCCCATGGGGGGGGTGTGGTATTTT.

This clonotype was counted at least ten times. The genes are TRBV5-1 and TRBJ2-1; D is unclear. The germline V gene has CDR1 SGHRS and CDR2 YFSETQ. Trimming left V 2 bases short and J 7 bases short, with 7 bases between. CDR3 length: 12 residues. The CDR3, as DNA: TGCGCCAGCAGCTTAAACCTTAATGAGCAGTTCTTC. Translating it yields CASSLNLNEQFF.

This clonotype was seen at least ten times. The chain employs TRBV20-1 and TRBJ1-2; TRBD1 matches 9 bases. J lost 4 bases, V lost 1 base, and 7 bases had no gene match. CDR1 DFQATT and CDR2 SNEGSKA come from the germline V gene (reference sequence). CDR3 length equals 15 residues. The CDR3 sequence: CSARVPGQGLYGYTF. CDR3 nucleotides: TGCAGTGCTAGAGTACCGGGACAGGGCCTCTATGGCTACACCTTC.

This clonotype has ten or more counts. The J gene is TRBJ2-4, the V gene TRBV28; 8 bases match TRBD2. V was pared by 3 bases and J by 6 bases, with 10 bases of the junction left unmatched. CDR3 length: 16 residues. Looked up from germline, CDR1 is MDHEN and CDR2 is SYDVKM. The CDR3 bases are TGTGCCAGCAGTTTTAGTCCGGGGGGGTTGAGAAACATTCAGTACTTC. It encodes CASSFSPGGLRNIQYF.

The chain has TRBV7-3 and TRBJ2-1; 13 nucleotides line up with TRBD2. The CDR3 is 16 amino acids. Per the germline V gene, CDR1 is SGHTA and CDR2 is FQGTGA. With 5 bases clipped from V and 7 bases from J, the junction kept 8 bases outside the gene matches. The CDR3 here is CASSIGTSGTSNEQFF. The CDR3 DNA follows: TGTGCCAGCAGCATTGGGACTAGCGGGACTTCTAATGAGCAGTTCTTC.

Many counts were recorded for this clonotype. The V and J genes are TRBV12-3 or TRBV12-4 and TRBJ2-5; possibly TRBD2 for D (7 bases). Trimming removed 8 bases at V and 2 bases at J, with 12 bases between. This CDR3 is built from 13 residues. CDR3 loop: CASARGGQETQYF. The CDR3 DNA is TGTGCCAGCGCGAGGGGGGGGCAAGAGACCCAGTACTTC.

This clonotype was counted at least ten times. The chain combines TRBV6-5 with TRBJ1-6, with 10 bases lining up with TRBD1. The V segment lost 6 bases and the J segment 8 bases; nucleotides outside the gene matches: 1. The CDR3 has 13 residues. Germline CDR1 MNHEY, CDR2 SVGAGI. The CDR3 is CASRGTGDSPLHF. CDR3 coding DNA: TGTGCCAGCAGGGGGACAGGGGATTCACCCCTCCACTTT.

This chain links TRBV6-6 with TRBJ1-6, with D perhaps TRBD1 (6 bases). The germline CDR1 and CDR2 sequences are MNHNY and SVGAGI (reference sequence). Trimming took off 7 bases at V and 9 bases at J, with 19 bases between the two ends. The CDR3 totals 15 residues. In nucleotides, the CDR3 is TGTGCCAGCAATCCTCTATACAGGGAGAGTTCACCCCTCCACTTT. Translation gives CASNPLYRESSPLHF.

The genes are TRBV5-1 and TRBJ2-6; TRBD1 might be the D (5 bases). Trimming shortened V by 6 bases and J by 1 base, and 17 bases separated the two germline ends. CDR1 SGHRS and CDR2 YFSETQ come from the germline V gene. The CDR3 has 17 residues. This CDR3 is CASNRNAPWSGANVLTF. CDR3 DNA sequence: TGCGCCAGCAACAGGAACGCGCCTTGGTCTGGGGCCAACGTCCTGACTTTC.

This clonotype has a count of ten or more. The chain couples TRBV7-2 to TRBJ2-1; possible D gene TRBD2, 6 bases. The germline V gene encodes CDR1 SGHTA and CDR2 FQGNSA. Trimming shortened V by 5 bases and J by 3 bases, and 14 bases separated the two germline ends. The CDR3 runs to 15 residues. The CDR3 sequence is CASSTEPGLYNEQFF. The CDR3 DNA follows: TGTGCCAGCAGCACAGAACCGGGACTCTACAATGAGCAGTTCTTC.

This clonotype came up many times. This sequence joins TRBV20-1 and TRBJ2-5; 7 bases align to TRBD1. V lost 3 bases and J lost 11; bases outside the gene matches: 6. The CDR3 spans 11 residues. Germline lookup yields CDR1 DFQATT and CDR2 SNEGSKA (reference sequence). CDR3 region: CSASRDSSQYF. The DNA for the CDR3 is TGCAGTGCTAGTCGGGACAGTTCTCAGTACTTC.